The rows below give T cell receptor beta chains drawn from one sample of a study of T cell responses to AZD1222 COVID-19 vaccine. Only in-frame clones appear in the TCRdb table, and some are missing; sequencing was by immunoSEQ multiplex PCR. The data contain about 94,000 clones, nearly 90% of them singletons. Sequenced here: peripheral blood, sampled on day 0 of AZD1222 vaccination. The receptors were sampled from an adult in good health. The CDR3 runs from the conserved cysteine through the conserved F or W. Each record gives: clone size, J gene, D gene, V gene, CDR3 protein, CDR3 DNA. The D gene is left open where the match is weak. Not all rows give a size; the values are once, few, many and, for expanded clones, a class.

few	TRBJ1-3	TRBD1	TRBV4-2	CASSQERTGTGNTIYF	TGTGCCAGCAGCCAAGAAAGGACAGGGACTGGAAACACCATATATTTT
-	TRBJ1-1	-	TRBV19	CASSLALTVNTEAFF	TGTGCCAGTAGTTTAGCTTTGACAGTGAACACTGAAGCTTTCTTT
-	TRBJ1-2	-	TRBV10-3	CAISVARPNYGYTF	TGTGCCATCAGTGTTGCACGACCTAACTATGGCTACACCTTC
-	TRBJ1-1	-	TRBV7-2	CASSLAGALNTEAFF	TGTGCCAGCAGCTTAGCAGGGGCCCTGAACACTGAAGCTTTCTTT
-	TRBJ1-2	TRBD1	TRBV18	CASSLDETGSYGYTF	TGTGCCAGCTCACTCGATGAGACAGGGTCATATGGCTACACCTTC
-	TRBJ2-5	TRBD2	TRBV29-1	CSAPTWGGGQETQYF	TGCAGCGCCCCGACTTGGGGCGGGGGGCAGGAGACCCAGTACTTC
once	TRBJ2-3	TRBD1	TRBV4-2	CASSQALTGGFTQYF	TGTGCCAGCAGCCAAGCCTTAACAGGGGGCTTCACGCAGTATTTT
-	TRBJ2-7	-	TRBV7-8	CASSLQGVFSEQYF	TGTGCCAGCAGCTTACAAGGGGTATTTTCCGAGCAGTACTTC
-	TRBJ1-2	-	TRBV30	CAWSYRYYGYTF	TGTGCCTGGAGCTACAGGTACTATGGCTACACCTTC
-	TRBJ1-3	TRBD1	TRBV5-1	CASSPRGGTGDRNTIYF	TGCGCCAGCAGCCCCCGCGGCGGGACAGGGGACCGAAACACCATATATTTT
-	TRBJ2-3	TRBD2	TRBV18	CASSLQERGRTDTQYF	TGTGCCAGCTCCCTCCAGGAGCGGGGGAGGACAGATACGCAGTATTTT
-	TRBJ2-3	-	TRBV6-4	CASTMSGGSGDTQYF	TGTGCCAGCACTATGTCTGGCGGTAGCGGAGATACGCAGTATTTT
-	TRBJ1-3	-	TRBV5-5	CASSLRGFSGNTIYF	TGTGCCAGCAGCTTGCGGGGGTTCTCTGGAAACACCATATATTTT
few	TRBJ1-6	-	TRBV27	CASRWRDNDNSPLHF	TGTGCCAGCAGATGGAGGGACAACGATAATTCACCCCTCCACTTT
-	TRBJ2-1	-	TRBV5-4	CASSPRSSSYNEQFF	TGTGCCAGCAGCCCTAGGAGCAGCTCCTACAATGAGCAGTTCTTC
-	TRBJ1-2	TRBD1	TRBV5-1	CASSPGTDLYGYTF	TGCGCCAGCAGCCCCGGGACAGATCTTTATGGCTACACCTTC
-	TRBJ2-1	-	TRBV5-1	CASSNTGAGEYNEQFF	TGCGCCAGCAGCAACACGGGGGCCGGAGAGTACAATGAGCAGTTCTTC